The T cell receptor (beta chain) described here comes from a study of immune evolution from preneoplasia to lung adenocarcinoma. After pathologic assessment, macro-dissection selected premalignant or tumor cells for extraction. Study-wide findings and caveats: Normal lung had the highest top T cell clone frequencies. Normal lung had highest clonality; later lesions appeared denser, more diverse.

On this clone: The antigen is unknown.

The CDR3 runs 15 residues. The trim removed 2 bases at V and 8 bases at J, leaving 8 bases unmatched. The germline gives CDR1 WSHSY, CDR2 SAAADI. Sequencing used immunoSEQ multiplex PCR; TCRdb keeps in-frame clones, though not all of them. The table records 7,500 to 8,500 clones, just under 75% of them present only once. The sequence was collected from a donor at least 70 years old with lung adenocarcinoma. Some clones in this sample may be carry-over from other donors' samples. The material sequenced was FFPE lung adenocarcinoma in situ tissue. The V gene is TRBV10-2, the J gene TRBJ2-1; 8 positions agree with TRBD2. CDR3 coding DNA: TGCGCCAGCAGTGAGAGGAGCGGGGGTTCGGATGAGCAGTTCTTC. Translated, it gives CASSERSGGSDEQFF.